This T cell receptor beta chain came from a study of T cell repertoires in cytomegalovirus infection. Germline assignment: CDR1 SQVTM and CDR2 ANQGSEA. This CDR3 region has 11 residues. TCRdb analysed the reads with MiXCR anew, one entry per CDR3 protein. The data hold over 450,000 distinct CDR3 sequences, with 10% to 12% observed a single time. Sequenced input: PBMCs. This TCR derives from a human donor in good health (CMV status not recorded). Some clones in this sample may be carry-over from other donors' samples. The chain is built from TRBV29-1 and TRBJ2-1, with no clear D. The CDR3 reads CSSLMYNEQFF. For the CDR3, the DNA is TGCAGTTCACTGATGTACAATGAGCAGTTCTTC.